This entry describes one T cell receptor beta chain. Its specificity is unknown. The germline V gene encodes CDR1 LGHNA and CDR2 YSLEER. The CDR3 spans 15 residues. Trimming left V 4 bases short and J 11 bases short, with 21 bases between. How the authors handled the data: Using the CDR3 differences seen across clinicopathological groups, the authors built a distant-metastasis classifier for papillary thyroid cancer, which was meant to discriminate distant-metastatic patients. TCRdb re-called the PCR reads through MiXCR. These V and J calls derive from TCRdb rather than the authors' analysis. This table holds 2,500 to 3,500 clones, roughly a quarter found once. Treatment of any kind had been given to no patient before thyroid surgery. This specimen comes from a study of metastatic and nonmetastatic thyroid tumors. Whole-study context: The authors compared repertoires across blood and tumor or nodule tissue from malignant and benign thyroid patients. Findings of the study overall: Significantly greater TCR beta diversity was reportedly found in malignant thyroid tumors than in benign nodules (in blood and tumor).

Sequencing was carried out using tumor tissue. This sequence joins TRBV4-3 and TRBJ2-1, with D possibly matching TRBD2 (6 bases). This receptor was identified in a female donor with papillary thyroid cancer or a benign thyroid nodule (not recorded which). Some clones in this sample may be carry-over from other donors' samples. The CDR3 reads CASSLNPNGGTQQFF. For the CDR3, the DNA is TGCGCCAGCAGCCTAAACCCAAATGGGGGGACCCAGCAGTTCTTC.